Presented here are 8 T cell receptor beta chains from one specimen sequenced in a study of T cells in Graves' hyperthyroidism and ophthalmopathy. Authors of the study amplified TCR beta CDR3 regions from RNA transcripts. Researchers ran a first-round RT-PCR on the TCR CDR3 using the HTBI primer set. TCRdb analysed the multiplex PCR reads with MiXCR anew, one entry per CDR3 protein. The data contain hundreds of thousands of distinct CDR3 sequences, 20% of them singletons. The sequenced sample was blood. These TCRs come from a man in his forties with Graves' ophthalmopathy.

The chain's CDR3 is CASSSIPTGDSGNTIYF. CDR3 nucleotide sequence: TGTGCCAGCAGCTCGATCCCGACAGGAGACTCTGGAAACACCATATATTTT. This chain uses TRBV5-6 with TRBJ1-3; D perhaps matches TRBD1 (6 bases). V was shortened by 3 bases and J by 0 bases, with 16 bases between the two germline ends. CDR1 and CDR2 (germline): SGHDT, YYEEEE. This CDR3 is 17 amino acids long.

The chain carries TRBV9 and TRBJ1-2, with D hard to call. Between the trimmed V and J ends, which lost 3 bases and 8 bases, there was a span of 14 bases. Germline V gene sequence: CDR1 SGDLS, CDR2 YYNGEE. This CDR3 has 13 residues. In DNA, the CDR3 is TGTGCCAGCAGCGCCCGGACCGAGGGAGGCTACACCTTC. This gives the protein CASSARTEGGYTF.

V is TRBV5-1 and J is TRBJ2-1; D might be TRBD1 or TRBD2, each matching 5 bases. CDR3 length: 15 amino acids. Trimming took 2 bases from V and 2 from J, leaving 11 bases between them. Germline lookup yields CDR1 SGHRS and CDR2 YFSETQ. The CDR3, as DNA: TGCGCCAGCAGCTTCGGTCAGGGACCCTACAATGAGCAGTTCTTC. Translating it yields CASSFGQGPYNEQFF.

This clonotype occurred many times. The chain employs TRBV27 and TRBJ1-5, with a possible D match to TRBD1 (6 bases). Germline V gives CDR1 MNHEY, CDR2 SMNVEV (reference sequence). The V end lost 4 bases, the J end lost 4 bases, and 11 bases lay between the germline ends. This CDR3 comprises 14 residues. CDR3 sequence reads: CASSSGVGNQPQHF. The DNA for the CDR3 is TGTGCCAGCAGTTCAGGGGTTGGTAATCAGCCCCAGCATTTT.

V usage is TRBV4-3 and J usage is TRBJ1-4, with 9 nucleotides matching TRBD1. V was clipped by 3 bases and J by 5 bases; unmatched bases: 4. Germline CDR1 is LGHNA and CDR2 is YSLEER. The CDR3 contains 15 residues. CDR3 coding DNA: TGCGCCAGCAGCCATCGACAGGGGGTGAATGAAAAACTGTTTTTT. It translates to CASSHRQGVNEKLFF.

The rearrangement links TRBV20-1 to TRBJ2-1; 7 nucleotides match TRBD2. Germline V gene data show CDR1 as DFQATT and CDR2 as SNEGSKA (reference sequence). The CDR3 consists of 15 residues. The trim removed 0 bases at V and 8 bases at J, leaving 10 bases unmatched. The CDR3 region has the DNA TGCAGTGCTAGAGATCTAGCGGTCTCTGGGGATGAGCAGTTCTTC. This codes for CSARDLAVSGDEQFF.

There are a few counts of this clonotype. The rearrangement links TRBV5-6 to TRBJ1-1; D is uncertain. V dropped 0 bases and J dropped 4 bases, with 13 bases sitting between them. This CDR3 region has 15 residues. Germline CDR1 is SGHDT and CDR2 is YYEEEE. Written as DNA, the CDR3 is TGTGCCAGCAGCTTGGCGGCCTTCGCGCGCACTGAAGCTTTCTTT. It codes for CASSLAAFARTEAFF.

This clonotype turned up a few times. V gene TRBV29-1 combines with J gene TRBJ1-2, with D unresolved. V was trimmed by 5 bases and J by 2 bases, leaving 6 bases between them. Germline CDR1 and CDR2: SQVTM and ANQGSEA. The CDR3 sequence is 11 residues long. CDR3 DNA: TGCAGCGTTCGAGTGAACTATGGCTACACCTTC. Its translation: CSVRVNYGYTF.